The T cell receptor beta chain under discussion was sequenced for a study of cytomegalovirus exposure and HLA in healthy donors. The PCR contained 60 Vbeta and 13 Jbeta primers. Sequenced by immunoSEQ multiplex PCR; TCRdb stores in-frame clones only, minus some. The sample has about 160,000 clones, approximately 81% seen once. The length of the CDR3 is 14 residues. Germline lookup yields CDR1 MRHNA and CDR2 SNTAGT. V was clipped by 3 bases and J by 4 bases, with 11 bases between them. The sequence was collected from a man aged 18 to 29 in good health and CMV-seropositive. The sequencing sample was made of PBMCs. This sequence joins TRBV6-4 and TRBJ2-3; perhaps TRBD1 as D (5 bases). CDR3 in amino acids: CASSEKGAADTQYF. CDR3 nucleotides: TGTGCCAGCAGTGAAAAAGGGGCAGCAGATACGCAGTATTTT.